The source of this TCR beta chain is a study of shared clonotypes between healthy human individuals. TCRdb's copy holds only in-frame clones and misses some; the assay was immunoSEQ multiplex PCR. The table shows 330,000 or so clones, with approximately 79% occurring only once. This clone showed up just a few times. The CDR3 sequence is 13 residues long. CDR1 and CDR2 (germline): SGHVS, FQNEAQ. V lost 5 bases, J lost 9 bases, and 9 bases stayed unmatched. The rearrangement joins TRBV7-8 to TRBJ1-1; 7 bases are shared with TRBD1. Material: memory CD4+ T cells sorted from blood. As for subset: CD45RA-negative fraction. This clonotype originated in a man under 40 in good health. CDR3 in DNA: TGTGCCAGCAGCGGACAGGAAGGTAGTCAAGCTTTCTTT. This encodes CASSGQEGSQAFF.